The clone carrying this T cell receptor (beta chain) was seen a handful of times. Antigen specificity is unknown. Other nucleotide sequences from this sample produce the same CDR3. Germline V lookup: CDR1 MGHDK, CDR2 SYGVNS. Trimming removed 4 bases at V and 3 bases at J, with 8 bases between. The CDR3 runs to 13 residues. This sample stems from a study of cytomegalovirus exposure and HLA in healthy donors. Clones were read by immunoSEQ multiplex PCR, and TCRdb kept only the in-frame ones, dropping some. The sample yields over 200,000 clones, around four fifths seen once. The donors were members of the roughly 130-subject validation cohort (separate from the approximately 650-subject first cohort). General study points: Under in vitro conditions, a few CMV-associated chains were confirmed as specific for CMV antigens.

The sample taken for sequencing was PBMCs. The TCR comes from a woman between 18 and 29 years old in good health and CMV-seronegative. The chain joins TRBV25-1 to TRBJ2-3, with D unresolved. CDR3 sequence reads: CASSGYGTDTQYF. For the CDR3, the DNA is TGTGCCAGCAGTGGGTACGGTACAGATACGCAGTATTTT.